The 30 T cell receptor beta chains listed next were all sequenced from one sample in a study of T cells after posttransplantation cyclophosphamide. The repertoire was sequenced with immunoSEQ multiplex PCR; TCRdb's copy has only in-frame clones and lacks some. The sample yields 9,500 to 10,000 clones, 85% to 90% seen once. Control samples came 1 year after myeloablative marrow transplants with methotrexate plus calcineurin inhibitor. The sample in question was PBMCs, obtained after an allogeneic stem cell transplant with a calcineurin inhibitor and methotrexate. Receptor source: a young adult male patient who received an allogeneic stem cell transplant from an unrelated donor, was CMV-positive, and had no GVHD. Some T cells may have come from the graft donor.

The rearrangement joins TRBV4-1 to TRBJ2-3; TRBD2 is a possible D gene (5 bases). Germline CDR1 and CDR2: MGHRA and YSYEKL. The CDR3 is made up of 16 amino acids. V lost 1 base and J lost 6, with 17 bases in between. The CDR3 loop is CASSQAASGAPDTQYF. The DNA of the CDR3 is TGCGCCAGCAGCCAAGCGGCAAGCGGAGCTCCTGATACGCAGTATTTT.

The chain links TRBV7-8 to TRBJ2-3, with 10 bases matching TRBD2. The CDR3 spans 17 residues. CDR1 and CDR2 (germline): SGHVS, FQNEAQ. Trimming cost V 5 bases and J 4 bases; bases outside gene matches: 12. The CDR3 coding sequence is TGTGCCAGCAGCCCGTTCCTAGCGGGAGCCATCTCAGATACGCAGTATTTT. It specifies CASSPFLAGAISDTQYF.

V and J are TRBV13 and TRBJ2-1; TRBD2 aligns across 11 bases. CDR1 and CDR2 from the germline V gene are PRHDT and FYEKMQ (reference sequence). The CDR3 totals 15 residues. J was trimmed by 2 bases and V by 3 bases; bases with no gene match: 0. The CDR3 nucleotides are TGTGCCAGCAGCTTTAGCGGGAGGGCCTACAATGAGCAGTTCTTC. It specifies CASSFSGRAYNEQFF.

The chain has TRBV6-5 and TRBJ1-5; 11 nucleotides align to TRBD1. This CDR3 region has 15 residues. Germline V gives CDR1 MNHEY, CDR2 SVGAGI. With V trimmed by 6 bases and J by 7 bases, 8 bases remained unmatched. The CDR3 spells CASSPDRGRGQPQHF. CDR3 in DNA: TGTGCCAGCAGCCCGGACAGGGGGCGTGGGCAGCCCCAGCATTTT.

V is TRBV5-1 and J is TRBJ2-1; D unresolved. CDR3 length equals 16 residues. V lost 1 base and J lost 0, with 11 bases in between. Germline CDR1 is SGHRS and CDR2 is YFSETQ. The CDR3 region has the DNA TGCGCCAGCAGCTTGCAAGCGCCGAGCTCCTACAATGAGCAGTTCTTC. Translation: CASSLQAPSSYNEQFF.

The chain couples TRBV28 to TRBJ1-2; 7 bases are shared with TRBD1. Looked up from germline, CDR1 is MDHEN and CDR2 is SYDVKM. With 7 bases clipped from V and 2 bases from J, the junction kept 10 bases outside the gene matches. The CDR3 covers 15 residues. CDR3 bases: TGTGCCAGCACCCCTGAGGACAGGTGGAACTATGGCTACACCTTC. This codes for CASTPEDRWNYGYTF.

In this sample, this clone turned up a few times. This chain connects TRBV5-5 to TRBJ2-3; 7 bases line up with TRBD1. Unmatched junction bases numbered 8, after V lost 1 base and J lost 6 bases. The CDR3 loop spans 15 amino acids. The V gene's germline CDR1 is SGHKS and CDR2 YYEKEE (reference sequence). The CDR3 DNA follows: TGTGCCAGCAGCTTGCGGCAGGGGGTCCTTGATACGCAGTATTTT. It codes for CASSLRQGVLDTQYF.

This chain links TRBV5-6 with TRBJ2-3; 10 positions agree with TRBD2. The CDR3 has 14 residues. The V gene end was trimmed by 0 bases and the J gene end by 7 bases; junction bases not matched to a gene: 2. Germline lookup yields CDR1 SGHDT and CDR2 YYEEEE. The CDR3 region is CASSLGTSGNTQYF. CDR3 DNA sequence: TGTGCCAGCAGCTTGGGGACTAGCGGCAATACGCAGTATTTT.

In this sample, this clone turned up once. The J gene is TRBJ2-1, the V gene TRBV4-1; the match to TRBD1 covers 8 bases. The germline V gene encodes CDR1 MGHRA and CDR2 YSYEKL. V was clipped by 0 bases and J by 5 bases; unmatched bases: 6. The CDR3 contains 16 residues. CDR3 DNA sequence: TGCGCCAGCAGCCAAGAGGCAGCAGGGGGCCACAATGAGCAGTTCTTC. Translation gives CASSQEAAGGHNEQFF.

The chain is built from TRBV10-3 and TRBJ1-2; 7 bases are shared with TRBD1. This CDR3 has 16 amino acids. With 6 bases clipped from V and 1 base from J, the junction kept 11 bases outside the gene matches. CDR1 is ENHRY, CDR2 SYGVKD, per germline. For the CDR3, the DNA is TGTGCCATCAGGGATCCGGGACAGCCCGATAACTATGGCTACACCTTC. It encodes CAIRDPGQPDNYGYTF.

The rearrangement links TRBV9 to TRBJ2-1; no firm D call. CDR1 SGDLS and CDR2 YYNGEE come from the germline V gene. This CDR3 region has 15 residues. Trimming took off 0 bases at V and 2 bases at J, with 9 bases between the two ends. CDR3 nucleotides: TGTGCCAGCAGCGTAGTAAAACTCCCCTACAATGAGCAGTTCTTC. It is translated as CASSVVKLPYNEQFF.

V is TRBV5-4 and J is TRBJ2-3; the match to TRBD2 covers 8 bases. CDR3 size: 16 residues. V gave up 0 bases and J gave up 0 bases; unmatched junction bases: 3. Germline V gene data show CDR1 as SGHNT and CDR2 as YYREEE (reference sequence). Here the CDR3 reads CASSLGGGGSTDTQYF. The CDR3, as DNA: TGTGCCAGCAGCTTGGGTGGCGGGGGGAGCACAGATACGCAGTATTTT.

This clone was seen just once. The chain employs TRBV28 and TRBJ2-7, with TRBD1 identical over 7 bases. Germline trimming cut 5 bases from V and 3 bases from J; bases unmatched to any gene: 7. The CDR3 totals 14 residues. Germline CDR1 reads MDHEN; CDR2 reads SYDVKM. The CDR3 reads CASSLGTVDYEQYF. CDR3 DNA: TGTGCCAGCAGTCTCGGGACAGTCGACTACGAGCAGTACTTC.

This clone has a single count. The chain couples TRBV10-3 to TRBJ1-5; maybe TRBD1 (5 bases). V was pared by 3 bases and J by 4 bases, with 7 bases between. CDR1 is ENHRY and CDR2 is SYGVKD in the germline V gene. This CDR3 has 13 amino acids. The CDR3 spells CAISEKGNQPQHF. The CDR3 DNA reads TGTGCCATCAGTGAAAAGGGGAATCAGCCCCAGCATTTT.

The chain combines TRBV28 with TRBJ2-7; 7 bases map to TRBD1. CDR1 is MDHEN and CDR2 is SYDVKM in the germline V gene. The V and J ends lost 3 bases and 13 bases, in that order; junction bases with no gene match: 9. The CDR3 runs to 12 residues. Here the CDR3 DNA reads TGTGCCAGCAGTTTTAGACAGGGAGCAGGATACTTC. Its translation: CASSFRQGAGYF.

This clone was counted a single time. This chain uses TRBV7-8 with TRBJ2-6; a possible D gene is TRBD1 (5 bases). This CDR3 comprises 18 residues. The V end lost 6 bases, the J end lost 0 bases, and 18 bases lay between the germline ends. CDR1 and CDR2 from the germline V gene are SGHVS and FQNEAQ. This CDR3 is CASSHLTVPRSGANVLTF. The DNA for the CDR3 is TGTGCCAGCAGTCACCTGACAGTCCCCCGCTCTGGGGCCAACGTCCTGACTTTC.

The chain couples TRBV7-3 to TRBJ2-7, with TRBD2 matching 10 bases. The CDR3 extends over 14 amino acids. The germline V gene encodes CDR1 SGHTA and CDR2 FQGTGA. V trimming: 3 bases; J trimming: 3 bases; junction bases outside the gene matches: 2. The CDR3 here is CASSLLAGGYEQYF. The DNA of the CDR3 is TGTGCCAGCAGCTTGTTAGCGGGAGGCTACGAGCAGTACTTC. Drawing the rest from reference TRBV7-3 and TRBJ2-7, the complete variable domain is GAGVSQTPSNKVTEKGKYVELRCDPISGHTALYWYRQSLGQGPEFLIYFQGTGAADDSGLPNDRFFAVRPEGSVSTLKIQRTERGDSAVYLCASSLLAGGYEQYFGPGTRLTVT.

The chain joins TRBV10-3 to TRBJ2-4; no definite D call. V gave up 3 bases and J gave up 8 bases, with 14 bases separating them. The germline CDR1 and CDR2 sequences are ENHRY and SYGVKD. This CDR3 is built from 14 residues. The CDR3 DNA reads as TGTGCCATCAGTGACCCGGGTTACCGGGACATTCAGTACTTC. Translation: CAISDPGYRDIQYF.

This clone appeared once. V and J are TRBV9 and TRBJ2-3; 10 nucleotides line up with TRBD2. Germline loops: CDR1 SGDLS, CDR2 YYNGEE. The CDR3 has 17 amino acids. After removal of 2 bases from V and 6 bases from J, the junction contained 12 bases not matched to a gene. CDR3 amino acids: CASSVDPGLAFSDTQYF. The CDR3 coding sequence is TGTGCCAGCAGCGTCGACCCGGGACTAGCGTTCTCGGATACGCAGTATTTT.

This clone is a singleton in its sample. V and J are TRBV30 and TRBJ2-2, with 10 positions matching TRBD1. The CDR3 runs 15 residues. V was clipped by 6 bases and J by 4 bases; unmatched bases: 8. Germline lookup yields CDR1 GTSNPN and CDR2 SVGIG (reference sequence). CDR3 residues: CACPGTGVGTGELFF. The CDR3 DNA reads as TGTGCCTGCCCAGGGACAGGGGTAGGCACCGGGGAGCTGTTTTTT.

About this clone itself: At one end, the junction sequence differs from germline, possibly due to a read error. V is TRBV29-1 and J is TRBJ2-3; TRBD1 aligns across 8 bases. In germline, CDR1 is SQVTM, CDR2 ANQGSEA. This CDR3 is 15 amino acids long. The CDR3 nucleotides are TGCAGCGTCGAAGGACAGGGAATGGGCACAGATACGCAGTATTTT. Its translation: CSVEGQGMGTDTQYF.

This chain connects TRBV9 to TRBJ1-2, with D possibly being TRBD1 (5 bases). The V gene's germline CDR1 is SGDLS and CDR2 YYNGEE. V shed 4 bases and J shed 2 bases, with 15 bases lying between them. This CDR3 spans 15 amino acids. CDR3 DNA sequence: TGTGCCAGCAGCCTTCGACAGTATGACAACTATGGCTACACCTTC. Its protein product is CASSLRQYDNYGYTF.

This clone has just one count. This chain connects TRBV7-3 to TRBJ2-1; 8 bases align to TRBD2. The CDR3 covers 16 residues. Trimming cost V 4 bases and J 2 bases; bases outside gene matches: 7. Germline values: CDR1 SGHTA, CDR2 FQGTGA. CDR3 nucleotides: TGTGCCAGCAGCTCTCTAGCGGGCGATACCTACAATGAGCAGTTCTTC. Its protein product is CASSSLAGDTYNEQFF.

This chain joins TRBV6-5 and TRBJ1-5; D not resolved. CDR1 is MNHEY and CDR2 is SVGAGI in the germline V gene. The CDR3 spans 13 residues. The germline V and J ends were trimmed by 5 bases and 1 base, with 6 bases remaining between them. The CDR3 coding sequence is TGTGCCAGCAGTGGAGGGAGCAATCAGCCCCAGCATTTT. Amino acids: CASSGGSNQPQHF.

This clone was seen a single time. This chain uses TRBV9 with TRBJ2-3; 9 bases align to TRBD2. V shed 4 bases and J 2 bases; nucleotides not matched to a gene: 5. Germline CDR1 SGDLS, CDR2 YYNGEE. The CDR3 runs 15 residues. CDR3 sequence (DNA): TGTGCCAGCAGCACACTAGCGGGCCACACAGATACGCAGTATTTT. Encoded protein: CASSTLAGHTDTQYF.

The gene calls are TRBV4-3 and TRBJ1-5; no firm D call. Germline V gene lookup returns CDR1 LGHNA and CDR2 YSLEER. V dropped 7 bases and J dropped 7 bases, with 5 bases sitting between them. This CDR3 has 10 residues. The DNA for the CDR3 is TGCGCCAGCAATCTGCAGCCCCAGCATTTT. As protein: CASNLQPQHF.

V usage is TRBV18 and J usage is TRBJ1-1, with D perhaps TRBD1 (6 bases). Per the germline V gene, CDR1 is KGHSH and CDR2 is LQKENI. This CDR3 is 13 amino acids long. V shed 3 bases and J shed 9 bases, with 14 bases lying between them. The CDR3 sequence is CASSPDRGEKAFF. CDR3 coding DNA: TGTGCCAGCTCACCGGACAGAGGAGAAAAAGCTTTCTTT.

The chain recombines TRBV19 with TRBJ1-2; 8 positions match TRBD1. V dropped 7 bases and J dropped 3; count of bases not matched to a gene: 4. The germline V gene encodes CDR1 LNHDA and CDR2 SQIVND (reference sequence). The CDR3 covers 13 residues. The CDR3 is CASTLDRDYGYTF. Here the CDR3 DNA reads TGTGCCAGTACTCTGGACAGGGACTATGGCTACACCTTC.

This sequence joins TRBV14 and TRBJ2-7; unclear D gene. There are 13 residues in the CDR3. CDR1 SGHDN and CDR2 FVKESK come from the germline V gene. Between the trimmed V and J ends, which lost 2 bases and 3 bases, there was a span of 8 bases. This CDR3 reads CASSQHSLYEQYF. DNA for the CDR3: TGTGCCAGCAGCCAACACAGCCTCTACGAGCAGTACTTC.

J is TRBJ1-3 and V is TRBV7-2; the D gene is possibly TRBD1 (5 bases). Per germline, CDR1 SGHTA and CDR2 FQGNSA. Trimming left V 1 base short and J 2 bases short, with 9 bases between. The CDR3 is 15 residues long. The CDR3 DNA reads as TGTGCCAGCAGCTTAGGGGGGGGGACTGGAAACACCATATATTTT. This gives the protein CASSLGGGTGNTIYF.